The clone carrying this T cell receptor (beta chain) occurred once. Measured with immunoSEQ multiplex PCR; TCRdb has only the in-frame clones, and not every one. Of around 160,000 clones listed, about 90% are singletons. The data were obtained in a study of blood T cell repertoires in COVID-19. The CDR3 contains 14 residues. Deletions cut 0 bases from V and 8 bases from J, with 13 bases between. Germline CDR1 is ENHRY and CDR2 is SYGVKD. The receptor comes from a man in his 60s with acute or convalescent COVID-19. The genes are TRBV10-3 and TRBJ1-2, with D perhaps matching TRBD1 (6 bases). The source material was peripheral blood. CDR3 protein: CAISESGGAWGYTF. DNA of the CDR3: TGTGCCATCAGTGAGTCAGGGGGGGCTTGGGGCTACACCTTC.